These T cell receptor beta chains were read from a single sample in a study of cytomegalovirus exposure and HLA in healthy donors. Profiling relied on immunoSEQ multiplex PCR, and the TCRdb table lists in-frame clones only, not all of them. The table includes about 180,000 clones, over 60% detected once. The sequenced material came from PBMCs. The receptors originated from a man in his forties in good health and CMV-seronegative. Each CDR3 is given with its conserved first and last residue. Each record gives: J gene, clone size, V gene, CDR3 length, D gene, CDR3 DNA, CDR3 protein. The D gene is left open where the match is weak. The size entry is marked missing in some rows and otherwise reads once, few, many or a size class.

>TRBJ2-4|-|TRBV4-3|16|-
TGCGCCAGCAGCCAAGAAGGGGGGGGAGCCAAAAACATTCAGTACTTC
CASSQEGGGAKNIQYF
>TRBJ2-7|-|TRBV30|12|TRBD1
TGTGCCTTCGGACAGGGCTCCTACGAGCAGTACTTC
CAFGQGSYEQYF
>TRBJ1-4|-|TRBV5-6|14|-
TGTGCCAGCAGCTTGGGGCAGGTTCGGGAAAAACTGTTTTTT
CASSLGQVREKLFF
>TRBJ2-7|-|TRBV7-2|14|TRBD2
TGTGCCAGCAGCTTACAGCGGGGATCCTACGAGCAGTACTTC
CASSLQRGSYEQYF
>TRBJ2-3|-|TRBV29-1|14|-
TGCAGCGGGAATGACGCGGGGAGCACAGATACGCAGTATTTT
CSGNDAGSTDTQYF
>TRBJ1-4|-|TRBV6-1|15|-
TGTGCCAGCAGGTGGCAGAGGGAGCATAATGAAAAACTGTTTTTT
CASRWQREHNEKLFF
>TRBJ2-5|-|TRBV2|13|-
TGTGCCAGCATGGATAGGGGTATCGGGACCCAGTACTTC
CASMDRGIGTQYF
>TRBJ2-1|-|TRBV5-1|12|-
TGCGCCAGCAGCGGACTGCCAACGGCAGGGTTCTTC
CASSGLPTAGFF
>TRBJ1-5|-|TRBV4-3|15|TRBD1
TGCGCCAGCAGCCCTGGCAGGGGGGGCAATCAGCCCCAGCATTTT
CASSPGRGGNQPQHF
>TRBJ2-7|-|TRBV11-2|15|TRBD1
TGTGCCAGCAGCTCCCCCTGGGACAGCGTCTACGAGCAGTACTTC
CASSSPWDSVYEQYF
>TRBJ1-6|few|TRBV12-5|15|-
TGTGCTAGTGGTCCGCGGGCAGGGGATAATTCACCCCTCCACTTT
CASGPRAGDNSPLHF
>TRBJ2-5|-|TRBV27|15|-
TGTGCCAGCACCTTACGGGGCGGGGAGGTAGAGACCCAGTACTTC
CASTLRGGEVETQYF
>TRBJ1-1|-|TRBV11-3|16|TRBD1
TGTGCCAGCAGCGAACTCCCGGGACAGGAGAACACTGAAGCTTTCTTT
CASSELPGQENTEAFF
>TRBJ1-6|-|TRBV7-2|17|-
TGTGCCAGCAGCTTAGAATGGTCGGGGACTGATAATTCACCCCTCCACTTT
CASSLEWSGTDNSPLHF
>TRBJ1-5|-|TRBV2|14|-
TGTGCCAGCAGCTTCCAGAGGGAGAATCAGCCCCAGCATTTT
CASSFQRENQPQHF
>TRBJ2-5|few|TRBV6-6|9|-
TGTGCCACAGGGGAGACCCAGTACTTC
CATGETQYF
>TRBJ1-1|-|TRBV18|14|-
TGTGCCAGCTCACCAGCGGAAGGGGCAGCTGAAGCTTTCTTT
CASSPAEGAAEAFF
>TRBJ1-1|-|TRBV4-1|16|-
TGCGCCAGCCGCGCAGTGGCAGACTATATGAACACTGAAGCTTTCTTT
CASRAVADYMNTEAFF
>TRBJ2-1|-|TRBV6-1|15|TRBD2
TGTGCCAGCAGTCGGACTAGCGGGAGTATAAATGAGCAGTTCTTC
CASSRTSGSINEQFF
>TRBJ2-7|-|TRBV6-4|12|-
TGTGCCAGCAGTGACGGTAGTTACGAGCAGTACTTC
CASSDGSYEQYF
>TRBJ2-7|-|TRBV7-2|15|-
TGTGCCAGCAGCTTAAGCGGGTTGTCGACCTACGAGCAGTACTTC
CASSLSGLSTYEQYF
>TRBJ2-7|-|TRBV9|13|-
TGTGCCAGCAGCGTCGGCAGGGGAACCGAGCAGTACTTC
CASSVGRGTEQYF
>TRBJ1-1|-|TRBV10-3|15|TRBD1
TGTGCCATCAGTGAGCGCGGACAGGGAGGCACTGAAGCTTTCTTT
CAISERGQGGTEAFF
>TRBJ2-3|-|TRBV9|12|TRBD2
TGTGCCAGCAGCGCCGGGGGGGCCTTGCAGTATTTT
CASSAGGALQYF
>TRBJ1-1|-|TRBV2|14|TRBD1
TGTGCCAGCAGACCAACAGGGGTGGGCACTGAAGCTTTCTTT
CASRPTGVGTEAFF
>TRBJ1-1|-|TRBV5-1|14|TRBD1
TGCGCCAGCAGCTTGAACAGGGGAGGAACTGAAGCTTTCTTT
CASSLNRGGTEAFF
>TRBJ1-1|few|TRBV7-9|14|TRBD1
TGTGCCAGCAGCTTGGCTACAGGGGACACTGAAGCTTTCTTT
CASSLATGDTEAFF
>TRBJ2-7|-|TRBV30|13|TRBD2
TGTGCCTGGAGAATTAAGGCTAGCGGGAGCGTTTACTTC
CAWRIKASGSVYF
>TRBJ1-2|-|TRBV18|13|-
TGTGCCAGCTCACCACTCGGGGACTCGGGCTACACCTTC
CASSPLGDSGYTF
>TRBJ2-7|-|TRBV27|17|TRBD2
TGTGCCAGCAGTAAACTAGCGGGAGCACCCAGCTCCTACGAGCAGTACTTC
CASSKLAGAPSSYEQYF
>TRBJ2-2|-|TRBV4-3|15|-
TGCGCCAGCAGCCAAGGGGACGGGAGAGCCGGGGAGCTGTTTTTT
CASSQGDGRAGELFF
>TRBJ2-3|once|TRBV14|14|-
TGTGCCAGCAGCCAAGTGTCCACTTTGGATACGCAGTATTTT
CASSQVSTLDTQYF
>TRBJ2-1|-|TRBV5-4|14|TRBD1
TGTGCCAGCACCTGGGACAGGGGTTACAATGAGCAGTTCTTC
CASTWDRGYNEQFF
>TRBJ1-1|-|TRBV4-1|15|-
TGCGCCAGCAGCCAAGATACGAGAGCCGGCACTGAAGCTTTCTTT
CASSQDTRAGTEAFF
>TRBJ2-1|-|TRBV30|14|TRBD2
TGTGCCCAAGCCGGGACTAGCGGGAGGGATGAGCAGTTCTTC
CAQAGTSGRDEQFF